The 30 T cell receptor beta chains presented below share a single source sample, sequenced in a study of blood T cell repertoires in COVID-19. The method was immunoSEQ multiplex PCR; TCRdb's version includes in-frame clones alone and lacks a portion of them. The data show about 240,000 clones, 82% seen once. Sequences were obtained from peripheral blood. The receptor source for this set is a woman aged 55-70 years with active or convalescent COVID-19.

This rearrangement joins TRBV11-3 to TRBJ1-1; D may be TRBD1 (5 bases). V lost 3 bases to trimming and J lost 7 bases, with 12 bases between them. CDR3 length: 13 amino acids. Germline values: CDR1 SGHNT, CDR2 YENEEA. CDR3 DNA sequence: TGTGCCAGCAGCTTCGCCGGGGGGGGTGAAGCTTTCTTT. Residues: CASSFAGGGEAFF.

The chain combines TRBV6-5 with TRBJ1-1; the match to TRBD1 covers 12 bases. With 6 bases clipped from V and 4 bases from J, the junction kept 6 bases outside the gene matches. Germline loops: CDR1 MNHEY, CDR2 SVGAGI. The CDR3 loop spans 15 amino acids. The CDR3 here is CASRGQGAIGTEAFF. CDR3 nucleotide sequence: TGTGCCAGCAGGGGACAGGGGGCAATCGGCACTGAAGCTTTCTTT.

This clone appeared a single time. The rearrangement uses TRBV4-1 and TRBJ2-6, with D possibly being TRBD1 (5 bases). Germline loops: CDR1 MGHRA, CDR2 YSYEKL. Trimming removed 1 base at V and 0 bases at J, with 10 bases between. The CDR3 sequence is 17 residues long. The CDR3 nucleotides read TGCGCCAGCAGCCAAGCCCCCACAGGCTCTGGGGCCAACGTCCTGACTTTC. Translation: CASSQAPTGSGANVLTF.

The chain links TRBV4-1 to TRBJ1-2; TRBD1 matches at 7 bases. Germline V CDR1 and CDR2: MGHRA, YSYEKL. V lost 1 base, J lost 4 bases, and 9 bases stayed unmatched. This CDR3 is 16 amino acids long. The CDR3 spells CASSQASTGVGYGYTF. The DNA of the CDR3 is TGCGCCAGCAGCCAAGCATCCACAGGGGTGGGCTATGGCTACACCTTC.

This clone was seen only once. J is TRBJ1-6 and V is TRBV27; D uncertain. This CDR3 has 12 residues. CDR1 and CDR2 (germline): MNHEY, SMNVEV (reference sequence). V dropped 4 bases and J dropped 9 bases, with 7 bases sitting between them. CDR3 sequence (DNA): TGTGCCAGCAGTTCCCTGAGTTCACCCCTCCACTTT. Translating gives CASSSLSSPLHF.

The CDR3 region is CASSTTLAGGFTDTQYF. The DNA for the CDR3 is TGTGCCAGCAGCACCACACTAGCGGGGGGATTCACAGATACGCAGTATTTT. The chain couples TRBV9 to TRBJ2-3; 12 bases match TRBD2. This CDR3 spans 17 amino acids. V lost 4 bases, J lost 2 bases, and 8 bases stayed unmatched. The V gene's germline CDR1 is SGDLS and CDR2 YYNGEE.

This chain links TRBV6-1 with TRBJ1-4, with TRBD1 as a possible D gene (6 bases). This CDR3 spans 16 amino acids. Germline lookup yields CDR1 MNHNS and CDR2 SASEGT. Between the trimmed V and J ends, which lost 4 bases and 0 bases, there was a span of 12 bases. CDR3 DNA sequence: TGTGCCAGCAGTGTTAGGGGGGGAACAACTAATGAAAAACTGTTTTTT. Protein product: CASSVRGGTTNEKLFF.

This clone came up a few times. The V and J genes are TRBV2 and TRBJ1-6; TRBD1 might be the D (6 bases). The CDR3 is 15 residues long. With 6 bases removed from V and 6 bases from J, the gap between germline ends came to 15 bases. CDR1 SNHLY and CDR2 FYNNEI come from the germline V gene. The CDR3 loop is CASRVGQKFNSPLHF. The CDR3 region has the DNA TGTGCCAGCAGGGTTGGACAGAAGTTTAATTCACCCCTCCACTTT.

Worth noting for this clone: Other DNA sequences in this specimen translate into the identical CDR3. This chain links TRBV7-6 with TRBJ2-5; D possibly corresponds to TRBD1 (6 bases). Per germline, CDR1 SGHVS and CDR2 FNYEAQ. The CDR3 is made up of 13 amino acids. The V end lost 5 bases, the J end lost 2 bases, and 9 bases lay between the germline ends. The CDR3 here is CASSQGRQETQYF. The DNA for the CDR3 is TGTGCCAGCAGCCAGGGGAGACAAGAGACCCAGTACTTC.

CDR3 sequence: CASRQGVNTEAFF. For the CDR3, the DNA is TGTGCCAGCAGACAGGGGGTTAACACTGAAGCTTTCTTT. The rearrangement joins TRBV6-4 to TRBJ1-1; 8 bases line up with TRBD1. This CDR3 contains 13 residues. Germline-derived CDR1 and CDR2 are MRHNA and SNTAGT. Trimming removed 6 bases from V and 2 bases from J; junction bases left unmatched: 2.

This clone was recorded once. The chain is built from TRBV5-8 and TRBJ1-2; 9 nucleotides match TRBD1. The CDR3 extends over 13 amino acids. J lost 8 bases, V lost 4 bases, and 6 bases had no gene match. Germline loops: CDR1 SGHTS, CDR2 YDEGEE. The CDR3 nucleotides read TGTGCCAGCAGCCGCAGGACAGGGGTCGGCTACACCTTC. It encodes CASSRRTGVGYTF.

This clone turned up a few times. CDR3 residues: CASSSLSGGNTIYF. In DNA, the CDR3 is TGTGCCAGCAGCTCACTATCCGGTGGAAACACCATATATTTT. V gene TRBV5-5 combines with J gene TRBJ1-3; D remains unclear. The CDR3 length is 14 residues. V was shortened by 3 bases and J by 3 bases, with 10 bases between the two germline ends. Germline V gives CDR1 SGHKS, CDR2 YYEKEE (reference sequence).

V gene TRBV29-1 combines with J gene TRBJ2-5; TRBD1 might be the D (5 bases). The germline V and J ends were trimmed by 3 bases and 1 base, with 6 bases remaining between them. The germline CDR1 and CDR2 sequences are SQVTM and ANQGSEA. The length of the CDR3 is 12 residues. The DNA for the CDR3 is TGCAGCGTTGAGCAGGGCCAAGAGACCCAGTACTTC. Translated: CSVEQGQETQYF.

This sequence joins TRBV5-1 and TRBJ1-3, with TRBD1 identical over 8 bases. Unmatched junction bases numbered 7, after V lost 5 bases and J lost 0 bases. The CDR3 is 16 amino acids. Germline loops: CDR1 SGHRS, CDR2 YFSETQ. The CDR3 here is CASSRTGGNSGNTIYF. CDR3 DNA: TGCGCCAGCAGTCGTACAGGGGGTAACTCTGGAAACACCATATATTTT.

For this clone: The sample has other DNA sequences that encode this CDR3 too. V and J are TRBV7-2 and TRBJ2-7; 12 bases fit TRBD2. The CDR3 runs to 15 residues. The V gene end was trimmed by 6 bases and the J gene end by 0 bases; junction bases not matched to a gene: 3. Germline CDR1 reads SGHTA; CDR2 reads FQGNSA. The CDR3 sequence: CASSTSGGSSYEQYF. Written as DNA, the CDR3 is TGTGCCAGCAGTACTAGCGGGGGGAGCTCCTACGAGCAGTACTTC.

The chain recombines TRBV7-9 with TRBJ1-1; the D is unclear. This CDR3 is built from 13 residues. Germline assignment: CDR1 SEHNR and CDR2 FQNEAQ (reference sequence). The V end lost 5 bases, the J end lost 7 bases, and 14 bases lay between the germline ends. The CDR3 DNA reads TGTGCCAGCAGCCGGGGTGGGCGGGGTGAAGCTTTCTTT. It encodes CASSRGGRGEAFF.

The rearrangement uses TRBV10-3 and TRBJ1-4, with unresolved D. Germline lookup yields CDR1 ENHRY and CDR2 SYGVKD. The CDR3 covers 12 residues. V shed 2 bases and J shed 8 bases, with 6 bases lying between them. CDR3 sequence (DNA): TGTGCCATCAGTGAGGCCGAGGAAAAACTGTTTTTT. It yields the protein CAISEAEEKLFF.

The chain employs TRBV30 and TRBJ1-1; D perhaps matches TRBD1 (5 bases). Germline CDR1 GTSNPN, CDR2 SVGIG (reference sequence). V was cut by 7 bases and J by 6 bases, with 15 bases left in between. The CDR3 loop spans 12 amino acids. Here the CDR3 reads CALGPGFAEAFF. For the CDR3, the DNA is TGTGCCTTAGGGCCAGGGTTCGCTGAAGCTTTCTTT.

V is TRBV7-2 and J is TRBJ2-3; 10 bases are a match to TRBD1. This CDR3 is built from 15 residues. The V and J ends lost 1 base and 4 bases, in that order; junction bases with no gene match: 2. Per germline, CDR1 SGHTA and CDR2 FQGNSA. CDR3 DNA: TGTGCCAGCAGCTTAGGGGGACAGGGGCCAGATACGCAGTATTTT. Translation: CASSLGGQGPDTQYF.

V usage is TRBV3-1 (or the pseudogene TRBV3-2) and J usage is TRBJ1-2; the D gene is possibly TRBD1 (6 bases). The germline V gene encodes CDR1 LGHDT and CDR2 YNNKEL (reference sequence). This CDR3 contains 15 residues. The germline V and J ends were trimmed by 0 bases and 8 bases, with 16 bases remaining between them. The CDR3 loop reads CASSQDWGQGRGYTF. In DNA form, the CDR3 reads TGTGCCAGCAGCCAAGATTGGGGGCAGGGTAGGGGCTACACCTTC.

This clone was found once. The gene calls are TRBV10-3 and TRBJ2-7, with TRBD1 matching 8 bases. V shed 10 bases and J 1 base; nucleotides not matched to a gene: 9. The CDR3 totals 14 residues. CDR1 and CDR2 from the germline V gene are ENHRY and SYGVKD. The CDR3, as DNA: TGTGCCACCCTAATGGGACAGGCTTCCTACGAGCAGTACTTC. As protein: CATLMGQASYEQYF.

This chain uses TRBV7-8 with TRBJ2-1; TRBD1 matches 7 bases. The germline gives CDR1 SGHVS, CDR2 FQNEAQ. The CDR3 totals 12 residues. The V gene end was trimmed by 5 bases and the J gene end by 9 bases; junction bases not matched to a gene: 4. CDR3 sequence: CASSIRQGEQFF. The CDR3 bases are TGTGCCAGCAGCATCAGACAGGGTGAGCAGTTCTTC.

This chain joins TRBV5-1 and TRBJ1-2; possible D gene TRBD1, 6 bases. V was pared by 0 bases and J by 3 bases, with 15 bases between. CDR1 is SGHRS, CDR2 YFSETQ, per germline. The CDR3 spans 16 residues. This chain's CDR3 is CASSLERTAEYYGYTF. CDR3 DNA sequence: TGCGCCAGCAGCTTGGAAAGGACAGCGGAATACTATGGCTACACCTTC.

This clone has just a few counts. This chain links TRBV14 with TRBJ2-2; 9 bases line up with TRBD2. This CDR3 has 17 residues. Germline trimming cut 2 bases from V and 3 bases from J; bases unmatched to any gene: 7. Germline V gene sequence: CDR1 SGHDN, CDR2 FVKESK. CDR3 in amino acids: CASSQSGLAMDTGELFF. The CDR3 region has the DNA TGTGCCAGCAGCCAATCGGGACTAGCAATGGACACCGGGGAGCTGTTTTTT. Full variable domain (missing parts from reference TRBV14 and TRBJ2-2): EAGVTQFPSHSVIEKGQTVTLRCDPISGHDNLYWYRRVMGKEIKFLLHFVKESKQDESGMPNNRFLAERTGGTYSTLKVQPAELEDSGVYFCASSQSGLAMDTGELFFGEGSRLTVL.

V and J are TRBV6-2 or TRBV6-3 and TRBJ2-2; D unresolved. There are 15 residues in the CDR3. Looked up from germline, CDR1 is MNHEY and CDR2 is SVGEGT. V lost 1 base, J lost 4 bases, and 10 bases lay in between. The CDR3: CASSYFELGTGELFF. The CDR3 region has the DNA TGTGCCAGCAGTTACTTCGAGCTCGGCACCGGGGAGCTGTTTTTT.

The sample holds a few counts of this clone. The chain carries TRBV9 and TRBJ1-2; the D call may be TRBD1 or TRBD2 (5 bases each). Judging by the DNA end, TRBJ2-7 fits better; the J call may be wrong. CDR3 length: 14 residues. Per the germline V gene, CDR1 is SGDLS and CDR2 is YYNGEE. The CDR3 DNA is TGTGCCAGCAGCGTATCAGAAAATGGTGGGGGACAGTACTTC. It codes for CASSVSENGGGQYF.

The chain is built from TRBV30 and TRBJ1-4, with a possible D match to TRBD1 (6 bases). Germline V CDR1 and CDR2: GTSNPN, SVGIG (reference sequence). This CDR3 comprises 15 residues. With 1 base removed from V and 3 bases from J, the gap between germline ends came to 12 bases. The CDR3 region is CAWSGLGGPNEKLFF. CDR3 sequence (DNA): TGTGCCTGGAGTGGTTTAGGGGGACCTAATGAAAAACTGTTTTTT.

The J gene is TRBJ1-1, the V gene TRBV15; no clear D gene. CDR1 and CDR2 from the germline V gene are LNHNV and YYDKDF (reference sequence). Trimming took off 0 bases at V and 4 bases at J, with 9 bases between the two ends. The length of the CDR3 is 14 residues. CDR3 coding DNA: TGTGCCACCAGCAGAGATCGGGGAAGCACTGAAGCTTTCTTT. Translation gives CATSRDRGSTEAFF.

J is TRBJ2-2 and V is TRBV24-1, with 9 nucleotides matching TRBD1. Trimming removed 1 base from V and 0 bases from J; junction bases left unmatched: 11. The germline gives CDR1 KGHDR, CDR2 SFDVKD. The CDR3 is made up of 20 amino acids. The CDR3 sequence: CATSDLRDRAQFANTGELFF. CDR3 coding DNA: TGTGCCACCAGTGATTTACGGGACAGGGCCCAGTTCGCGAACACCGGGGAGCTGTTTTTT.

The V and J genes are TRBV6-6 and TRBJ2-1; D is perhaps TRBD2 (6 bases). CDR3 length: 15 residues. V lost 4 bases and J 8 bases, leaving 18 bases between the germline ends. Germline assignment: CDR1 MNHNY and CDR2 SVGAGI (reference sequence). Written as DNA, the CDR3 is TGTGCCAGCAGTTCATGGGACGGAGGAGGGCATGAGCAGTTCTTC. As protein: CASSSWDGGGHEQFF.